This T cell receptor (beta chain) was captured in a study of identical twins. On this clonotype: Antigen: not known.

General study results and limits: The study found that models underestimated out-of-frame TCR alpha sharing in monozygotic twins. Beta out-of-frame twin sharing showed a weaker excess.

The CDR3 length is 14 residues. Trimming removed 10 bases from V and 3 bases from J, with 18 bases in between. Germline CDR1 ENHRY, CDR2 SYGVKD. Unique molecular identifiers were present on cDNA, and template switching added a universal primer site. TCRdb redid the calling of the 5' RACE reads with MiXCR, one entry per CDR3 protein. The profile shows around 1.7 million distinct CDR3 sequences, less than 35% of them singletons. What was sequenced was cord blood. The sequence derives from a newborn girl in good health. The chain recombines TRBV10-3 with TRBJ2-5; D gene uncertain. CDR3 sequence (DNA): TGTGCCACTGCCTCTCAGGATATTGAAGAGACCCAGTACTTC. It translates to CATASQDIEETQYF.